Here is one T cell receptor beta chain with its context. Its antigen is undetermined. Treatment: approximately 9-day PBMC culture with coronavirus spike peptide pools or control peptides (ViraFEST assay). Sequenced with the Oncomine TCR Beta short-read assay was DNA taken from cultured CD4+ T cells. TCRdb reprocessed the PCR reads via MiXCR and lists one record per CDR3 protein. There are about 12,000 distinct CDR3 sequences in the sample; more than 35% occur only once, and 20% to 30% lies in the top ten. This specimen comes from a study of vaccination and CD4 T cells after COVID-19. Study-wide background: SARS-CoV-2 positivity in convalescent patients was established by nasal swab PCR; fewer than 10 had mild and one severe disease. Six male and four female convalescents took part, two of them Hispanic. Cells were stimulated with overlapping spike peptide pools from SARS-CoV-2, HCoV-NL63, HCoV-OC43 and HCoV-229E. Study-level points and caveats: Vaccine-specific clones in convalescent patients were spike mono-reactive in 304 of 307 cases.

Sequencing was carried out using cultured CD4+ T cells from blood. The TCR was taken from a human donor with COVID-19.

The DNA of the CDR3 is TGCGCCAGCAGCCCCGGAAGCAATAGCAATCAGCCCCAGCATTTT. Residues: CASSPGSNSNQPQHF. V gene TRBV5-1 combines with J gene TRBJ1-5; D gene ambiguous. CDR3 length equals 15 residues. The germline V gene has CDR1 SGHRS and CDR2 YFSETQ. The germline V and J ends were trimmed by 4 bases and 0 bases, with 11 bases remaining between them.